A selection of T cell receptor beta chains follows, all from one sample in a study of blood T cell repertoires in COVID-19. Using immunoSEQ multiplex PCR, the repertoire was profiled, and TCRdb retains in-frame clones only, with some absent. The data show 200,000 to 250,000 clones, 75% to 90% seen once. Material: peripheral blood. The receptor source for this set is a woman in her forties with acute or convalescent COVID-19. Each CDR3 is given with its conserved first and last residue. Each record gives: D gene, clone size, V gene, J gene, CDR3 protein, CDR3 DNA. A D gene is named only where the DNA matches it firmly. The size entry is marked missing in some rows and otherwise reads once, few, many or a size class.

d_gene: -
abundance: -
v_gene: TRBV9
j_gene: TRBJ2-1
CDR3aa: CASGSGSYNEQFF
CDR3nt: TGTGCCAGCGGCAGCGGCTCCTACAATGAGCAGTTCTTC

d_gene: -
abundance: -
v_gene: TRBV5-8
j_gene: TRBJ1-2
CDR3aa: CASSLVQGYGYTF
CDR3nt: TGTGCCAGCAGCTTGGTACAGGGCTATGGCTACACCTTC

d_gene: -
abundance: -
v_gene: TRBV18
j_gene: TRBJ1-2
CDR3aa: CASSPRGGSSGYTF
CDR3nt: TGTGCCAGCTCCCCCCGGGGGGGTTCAAGTGGCTACACCTTC

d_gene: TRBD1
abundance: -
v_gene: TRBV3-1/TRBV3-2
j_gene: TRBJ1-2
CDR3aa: CASSLQGGGYTF
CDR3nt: TGTGCCAGCAGCCTGCAGGGGGGAGGCTACACCTTC

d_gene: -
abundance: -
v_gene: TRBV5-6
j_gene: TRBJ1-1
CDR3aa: CASSFVMAGPWEAFF
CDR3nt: TGTGCCAGCAGTTTTGTTATGGCAGGCCCCTGGGAAGCTTTCTTT

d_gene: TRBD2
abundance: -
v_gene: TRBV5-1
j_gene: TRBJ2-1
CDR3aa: CASSKGGLAGDEQFF
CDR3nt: TGCGCCAGCAGCAAGGGAGGGCTAGCGGGGGATGAGCAGTTCTTC

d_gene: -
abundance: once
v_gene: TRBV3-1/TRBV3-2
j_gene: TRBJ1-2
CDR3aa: CASSPEMELGYTF
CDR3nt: TGTGCCAGCAGCCCAGAGATGGAGTTAGGCTACACCTTC

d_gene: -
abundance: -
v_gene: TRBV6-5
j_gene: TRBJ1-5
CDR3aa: CATQDSRNQPQHF
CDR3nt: TGTGCCACACAGGACAGCCGCAATCAGCCCCAGCATTTT

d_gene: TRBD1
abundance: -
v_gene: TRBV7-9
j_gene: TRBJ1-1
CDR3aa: CASSSQGAGNTEAFF
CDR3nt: TGTGCCAGCAGCTCGCAGGGGGCCGGGAACACTGAAGCTTTCTTT

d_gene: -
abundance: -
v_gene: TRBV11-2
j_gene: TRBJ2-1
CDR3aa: CASSYGPNEQFF
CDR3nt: TGTGCCAGCAGCTATGGCCCCAATGAGCAGTTCTTC

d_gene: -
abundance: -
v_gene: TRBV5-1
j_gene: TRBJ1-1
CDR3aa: CASSTQGSTEAFF
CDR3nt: TGCGCCAGCAGTACACAGGGTTCCACTGAAGCTTTCTTT

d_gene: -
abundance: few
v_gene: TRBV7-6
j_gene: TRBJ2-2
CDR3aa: CASTEWGVAVNTGELFF
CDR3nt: TGTGCCAGCACCGAGTGGGGGGTAGCGGTGAACACCGGGGAGCTGTTTTTT

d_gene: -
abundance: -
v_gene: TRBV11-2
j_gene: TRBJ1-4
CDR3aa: CASSADRNEKLFF
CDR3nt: TGTGCCAGCAGCGCCGACAGAAATGAAAAACTGTTTTTT

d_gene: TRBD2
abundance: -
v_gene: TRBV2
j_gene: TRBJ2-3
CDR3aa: CASSHGQAGDLTDTQYF
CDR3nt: TGTGCCAGCAGCCACGGACAAGCGGGGGACCTCACAGATACGCAGTATTTT

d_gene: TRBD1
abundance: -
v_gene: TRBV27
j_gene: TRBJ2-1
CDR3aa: CASSFGTEYNEQFF
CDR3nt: TGTGCCAGCAGTTTCGGGACAGAATACAATGAGCAGTTCTTC

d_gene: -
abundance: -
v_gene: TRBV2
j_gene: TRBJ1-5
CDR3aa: CASSERQAYQPQHF
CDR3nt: TGTGCCAGCAGTGAACGGCAGGCCTATCAGCCCCAGCATTTT

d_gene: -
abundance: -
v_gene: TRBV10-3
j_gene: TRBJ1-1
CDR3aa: CAISEPSLNTEAFF
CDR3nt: TGTGCCATCAGTGAGCCTAGCTTGAACACTGAAGCTTTCTTT

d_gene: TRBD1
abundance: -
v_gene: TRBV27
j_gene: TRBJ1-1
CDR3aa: CASSIQGEGSEAFF
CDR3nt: TGTGCCAGCAGCATACAGGGGGAGGGGTCTGAAGCTTTCTTT

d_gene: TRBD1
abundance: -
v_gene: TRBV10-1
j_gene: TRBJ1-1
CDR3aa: CATRTGGPLAEAFF
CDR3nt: TGCGCCACCAGGACAGGCGGGCCCTTAGCTGAAGCTTTCTTT

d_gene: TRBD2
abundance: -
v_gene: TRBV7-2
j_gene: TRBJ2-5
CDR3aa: CASSFAGGFNQETQYF
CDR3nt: TGTGCCAGCAGCTTTGCGGGGGGGTTCAACCAAGAGACCCAGTACTTC

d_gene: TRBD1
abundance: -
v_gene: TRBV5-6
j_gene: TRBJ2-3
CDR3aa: CASSIYDRGDTQYF
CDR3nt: TGTGCCAGCAGCATATACGACAGGGGAGATACGCAGTATTTT

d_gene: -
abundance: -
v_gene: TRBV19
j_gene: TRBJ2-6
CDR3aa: CASIPSGGANVLTF
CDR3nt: TGTGCCAGTATTCCGAGTGGTGGGGCCAACGTCCTGACTTTC

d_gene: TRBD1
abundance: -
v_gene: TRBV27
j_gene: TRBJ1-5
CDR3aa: CASSRTGGKGNQPQHF
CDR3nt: TGTGCCAGCAGTCGAACAGGGGGTAAGGGCAATCAGCCCCAGCATTTT